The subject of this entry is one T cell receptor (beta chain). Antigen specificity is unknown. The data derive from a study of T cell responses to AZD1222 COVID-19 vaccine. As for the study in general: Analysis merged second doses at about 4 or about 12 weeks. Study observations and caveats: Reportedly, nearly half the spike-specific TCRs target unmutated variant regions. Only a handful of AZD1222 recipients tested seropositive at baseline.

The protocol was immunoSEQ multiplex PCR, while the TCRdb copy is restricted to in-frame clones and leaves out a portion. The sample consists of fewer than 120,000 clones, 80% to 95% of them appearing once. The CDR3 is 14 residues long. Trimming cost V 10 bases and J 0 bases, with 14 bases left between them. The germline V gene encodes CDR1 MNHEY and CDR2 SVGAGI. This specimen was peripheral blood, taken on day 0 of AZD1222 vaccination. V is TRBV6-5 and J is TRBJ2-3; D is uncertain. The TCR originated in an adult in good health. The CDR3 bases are TGTGCCACTTACCGAGGACGGAGCACAGATACGCAGTATTTT. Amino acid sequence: CATYRGRSTDTQYF.